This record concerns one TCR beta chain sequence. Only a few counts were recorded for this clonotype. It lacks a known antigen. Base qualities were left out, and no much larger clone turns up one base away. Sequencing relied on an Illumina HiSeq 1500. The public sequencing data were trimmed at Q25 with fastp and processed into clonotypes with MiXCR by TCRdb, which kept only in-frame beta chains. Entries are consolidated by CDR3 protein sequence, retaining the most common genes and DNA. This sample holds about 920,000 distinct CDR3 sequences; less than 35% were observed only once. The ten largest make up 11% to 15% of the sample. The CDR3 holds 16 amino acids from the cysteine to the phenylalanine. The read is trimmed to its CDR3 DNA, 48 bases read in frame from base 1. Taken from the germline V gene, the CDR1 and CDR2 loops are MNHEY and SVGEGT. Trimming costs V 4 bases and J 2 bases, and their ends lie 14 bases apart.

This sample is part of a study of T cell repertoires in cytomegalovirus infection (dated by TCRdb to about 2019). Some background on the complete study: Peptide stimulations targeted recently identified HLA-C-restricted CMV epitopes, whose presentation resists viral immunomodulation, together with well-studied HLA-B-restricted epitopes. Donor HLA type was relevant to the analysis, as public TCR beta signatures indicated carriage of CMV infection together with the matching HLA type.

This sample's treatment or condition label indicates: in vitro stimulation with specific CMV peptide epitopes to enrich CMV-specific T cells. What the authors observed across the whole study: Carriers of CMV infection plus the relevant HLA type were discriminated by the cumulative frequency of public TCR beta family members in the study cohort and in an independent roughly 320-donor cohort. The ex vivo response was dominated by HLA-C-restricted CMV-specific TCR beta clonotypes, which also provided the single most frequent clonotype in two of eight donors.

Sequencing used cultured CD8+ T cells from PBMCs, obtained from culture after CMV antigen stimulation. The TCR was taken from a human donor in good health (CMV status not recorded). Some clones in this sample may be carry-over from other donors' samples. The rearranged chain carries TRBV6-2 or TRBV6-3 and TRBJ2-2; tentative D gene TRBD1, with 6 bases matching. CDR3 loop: CASSWETGRNTGELFF. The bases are TGTGCCAGCAGTTGGGAGACAGGACGAAACACCGGGGAGCTGTTTTTT.